This T cell receptor beta chain was sequenced in a study of T cells expressing NK-cell markers. Across the whole study: Just one sequenced donor of eight was HCMV-seronegative, while seven were seropositive. Study outcomes and limitations: The CD3+CD56-NKG2C+ fraction was also led by these clonotypes in a handful of donors.

TCRdb re-called the 5' RACE reads; every CDR3 protein appears as one record, without DNA. Its table lists more than 250,000 distinct CDR3 sequences. Remarks on this clonotype: Its specificity is not known.

The sequenced sample was blood T cells: a sorted CD56 or NKG2C T cell subset, CD4+ or CD8+ T cells, or bulk PBMC T cells (not recorded which). The source of this sequence is a man younger than 35 in good health.

The CDR3 sequence is CASSPGQGNLEQYF. This chain connects TRBV18 to TRBJ2-7; TCRdb names TRBD1, which stays unverified in the absence of DNA. CDR3 length: 14 residues. In germline, CDR1 is KGHSH, CDR2 LQKENI.